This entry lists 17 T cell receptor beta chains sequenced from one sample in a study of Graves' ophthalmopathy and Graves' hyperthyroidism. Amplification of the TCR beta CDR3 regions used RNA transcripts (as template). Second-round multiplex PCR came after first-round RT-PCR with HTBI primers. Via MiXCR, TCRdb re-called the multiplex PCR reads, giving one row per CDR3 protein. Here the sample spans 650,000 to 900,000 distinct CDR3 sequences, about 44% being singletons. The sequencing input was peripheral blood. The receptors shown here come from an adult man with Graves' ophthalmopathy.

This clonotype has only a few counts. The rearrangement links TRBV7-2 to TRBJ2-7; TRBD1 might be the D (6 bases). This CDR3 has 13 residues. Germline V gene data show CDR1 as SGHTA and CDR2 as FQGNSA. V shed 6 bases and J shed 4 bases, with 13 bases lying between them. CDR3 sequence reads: CASSMDRPYEQYF. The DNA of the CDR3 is TGTGCCAGCAGTATGGACAGACCTTACGAGCAGTACTTC.

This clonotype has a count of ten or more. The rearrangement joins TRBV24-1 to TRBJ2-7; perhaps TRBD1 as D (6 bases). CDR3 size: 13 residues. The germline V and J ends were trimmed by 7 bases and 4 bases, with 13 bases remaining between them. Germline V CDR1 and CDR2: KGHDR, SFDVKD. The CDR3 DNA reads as TGTGCCACCAGCCCCGGGACAAGTTACGAGCAGTACTTC. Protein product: CATSPGTSYEQYF.

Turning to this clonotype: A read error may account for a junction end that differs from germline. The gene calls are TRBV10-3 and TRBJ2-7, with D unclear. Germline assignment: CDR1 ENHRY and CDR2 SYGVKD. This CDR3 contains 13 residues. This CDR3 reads CAVSGPDSYEQYF. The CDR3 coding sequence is TGTGCCGTCAGTGGCCCCGACTCCTACGAGCAGTACTTC.

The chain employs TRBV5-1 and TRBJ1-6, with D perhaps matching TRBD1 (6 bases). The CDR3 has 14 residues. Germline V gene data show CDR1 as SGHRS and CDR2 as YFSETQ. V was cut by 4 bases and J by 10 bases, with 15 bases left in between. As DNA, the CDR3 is TGCGCCAGCAGCCCGCTCGGACAGCCATCACCCCTCCACTTT. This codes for CASSPLGQPSPLHF. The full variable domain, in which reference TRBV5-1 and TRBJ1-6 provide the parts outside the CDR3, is KAGVTQTPRYLIKTRGQQVTLSCSPISGHRSVSWYQQTPGQGLQFLFEYFSETQRNKGNFPGRFSGRQFSNSRSEMNVSTLELGDSALYLCASSPLGQPSPLHFGNGTRLTVT.

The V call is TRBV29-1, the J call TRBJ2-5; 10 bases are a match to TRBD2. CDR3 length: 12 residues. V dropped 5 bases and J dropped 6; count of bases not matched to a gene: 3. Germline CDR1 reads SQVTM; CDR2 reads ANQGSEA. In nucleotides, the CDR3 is TGCAGCGTTCTAGCGGGAGCGAAGACCCAGTACTTC. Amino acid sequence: CSVLAGAKTQYF.

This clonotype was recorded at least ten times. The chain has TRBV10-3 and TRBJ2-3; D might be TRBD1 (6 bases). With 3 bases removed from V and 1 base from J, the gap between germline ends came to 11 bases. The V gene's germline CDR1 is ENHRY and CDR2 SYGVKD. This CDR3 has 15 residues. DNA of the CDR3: TGTGCCATCAGTGATATGAGACAGGGCACAGATACGCAGTATTTT. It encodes CAISDMRQGTDTQYF.

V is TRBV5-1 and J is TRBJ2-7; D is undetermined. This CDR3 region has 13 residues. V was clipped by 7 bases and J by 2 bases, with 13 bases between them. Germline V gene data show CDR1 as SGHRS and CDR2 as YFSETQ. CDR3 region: CASGEGPTYEQYF. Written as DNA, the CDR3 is TGCGCCAGCGGAGAAGGACCCACCTACGAGCAGTACTTC.

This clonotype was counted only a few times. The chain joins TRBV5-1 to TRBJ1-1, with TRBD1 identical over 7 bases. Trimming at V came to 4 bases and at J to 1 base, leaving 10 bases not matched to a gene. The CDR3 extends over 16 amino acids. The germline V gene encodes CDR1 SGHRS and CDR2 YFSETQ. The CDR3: CASSAGQLIRNTEAFF. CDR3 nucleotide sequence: TGCGCCAGCAGCGCGGGACAGCTTATCCGGAACACTGAAGCTTTCTTT. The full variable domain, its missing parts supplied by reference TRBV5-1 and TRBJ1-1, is KAGVTQTPRYLIKTRGQQVTLSCSPISGHRSVSWYQQTPGQGLQFLFEYFSETQRNKGNFPGRFSGRQFSNSRSEMNVSTLELGDSALYLCASSAGQLIRNTEAFFGQGTRLTVV.

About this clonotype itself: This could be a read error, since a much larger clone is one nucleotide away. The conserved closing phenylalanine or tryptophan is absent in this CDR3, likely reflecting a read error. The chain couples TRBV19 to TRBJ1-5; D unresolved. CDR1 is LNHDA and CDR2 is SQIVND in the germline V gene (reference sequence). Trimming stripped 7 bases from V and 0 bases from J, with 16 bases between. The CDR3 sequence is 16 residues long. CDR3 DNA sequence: TGTGCCAGTACCCCTCGAGCAGGCAATAGCAATCAGCCCCAGCATCTT. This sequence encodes CASTPRAGNSNQPQHL.

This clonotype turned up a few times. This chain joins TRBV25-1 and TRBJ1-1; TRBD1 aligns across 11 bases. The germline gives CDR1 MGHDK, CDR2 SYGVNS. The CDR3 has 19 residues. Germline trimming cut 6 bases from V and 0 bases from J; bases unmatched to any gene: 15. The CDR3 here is CASSPRRSRDRGVNTEAFF. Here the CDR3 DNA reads TGTGCCAGCAGCCCCCGGCGGTCCCGGGACAGGGGGGTGAACACTGAAGCTTTCTTT.

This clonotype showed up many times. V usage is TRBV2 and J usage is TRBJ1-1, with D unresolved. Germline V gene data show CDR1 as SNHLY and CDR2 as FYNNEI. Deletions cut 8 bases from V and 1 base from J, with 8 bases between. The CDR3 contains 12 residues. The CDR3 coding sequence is TGTGCCAGCGGTTGGGAGAACACTGAAGCTTTCTTT. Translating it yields CASGWENTEAFF.

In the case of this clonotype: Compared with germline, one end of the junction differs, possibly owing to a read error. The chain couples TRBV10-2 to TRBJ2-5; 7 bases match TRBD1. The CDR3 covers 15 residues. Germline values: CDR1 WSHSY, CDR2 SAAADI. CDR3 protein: CASTWGQGVAETQYF. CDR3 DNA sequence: TGTGCCAGCACCTGGGGGCAGGGGGTGGCAGAGACCCAGTACTTC.

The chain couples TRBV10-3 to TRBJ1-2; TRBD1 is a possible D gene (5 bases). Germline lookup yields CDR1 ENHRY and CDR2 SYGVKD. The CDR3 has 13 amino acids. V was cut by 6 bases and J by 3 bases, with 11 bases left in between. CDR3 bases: TGTGCCATCAGGCCAGGGAAGGACTATGGCTACACCTTC. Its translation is CAIRPGKDYGYTF.

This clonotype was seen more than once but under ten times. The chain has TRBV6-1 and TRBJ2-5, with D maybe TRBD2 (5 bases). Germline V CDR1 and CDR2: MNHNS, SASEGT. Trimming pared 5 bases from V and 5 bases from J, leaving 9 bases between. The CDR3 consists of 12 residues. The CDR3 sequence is CASSRIAETQYF. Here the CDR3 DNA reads TGTGCCAGCAGTCGAATAGCGGAGACCCAGTACTTC.

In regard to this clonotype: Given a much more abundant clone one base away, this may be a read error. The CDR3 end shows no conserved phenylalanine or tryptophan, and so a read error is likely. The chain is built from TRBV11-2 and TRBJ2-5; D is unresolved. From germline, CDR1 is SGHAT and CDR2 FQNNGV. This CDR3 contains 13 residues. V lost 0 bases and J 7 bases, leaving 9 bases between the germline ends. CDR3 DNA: TGTGCCAGCAGCTTAGACGTCCGATCGACCCAGTACCTC. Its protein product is CASSLDVRSTQYL.

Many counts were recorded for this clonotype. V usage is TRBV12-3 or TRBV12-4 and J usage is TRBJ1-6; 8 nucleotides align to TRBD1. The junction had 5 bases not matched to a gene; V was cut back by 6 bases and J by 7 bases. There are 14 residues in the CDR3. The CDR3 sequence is CASRADRGNSPLHF. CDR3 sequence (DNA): TGTGCCAGCAGGGCCGACAGGGGAAATTCACCCCTCCACTTT.

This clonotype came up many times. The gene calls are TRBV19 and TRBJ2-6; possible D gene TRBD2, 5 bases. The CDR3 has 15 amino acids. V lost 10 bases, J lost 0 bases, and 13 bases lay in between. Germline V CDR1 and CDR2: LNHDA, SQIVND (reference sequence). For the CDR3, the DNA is TGTGCCACTGCGGGTAGGGTCTCTGGGGCCAACGTCCTGACTTTC. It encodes CATAGRVSGANVLTF.